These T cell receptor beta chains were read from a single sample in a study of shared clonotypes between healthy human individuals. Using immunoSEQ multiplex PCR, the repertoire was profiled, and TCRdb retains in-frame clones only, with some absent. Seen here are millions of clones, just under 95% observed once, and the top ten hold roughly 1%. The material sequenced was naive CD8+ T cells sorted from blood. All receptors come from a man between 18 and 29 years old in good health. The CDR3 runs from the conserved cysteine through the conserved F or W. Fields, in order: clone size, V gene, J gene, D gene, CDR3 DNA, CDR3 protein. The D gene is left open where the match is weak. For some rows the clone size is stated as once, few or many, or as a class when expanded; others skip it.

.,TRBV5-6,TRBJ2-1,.,TGTGCCAGCAGCTTGCTTAGCGGTTACAATGAGCAGTTCTTC,CASSLLSGYNEQFF
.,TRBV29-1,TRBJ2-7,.,TGCAGCGTGGAGGAAGGGACGGACTCCTACGAGCAGTACTTC,CSVEEGTDSYEQYF
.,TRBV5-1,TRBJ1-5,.,TGCGCCAGCAGCTTGGACAGCTTCAATCAGCCCCAGCATTTT,CASSLDSFNQPQHF
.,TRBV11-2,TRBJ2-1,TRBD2,TGTGCCAGCAGCTTACCGGGACTAGTGCATGAGCAGTTCTTC,CASSLPGLVHEQFF
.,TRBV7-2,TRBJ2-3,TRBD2,TGTGCCAGCAGCTTAAATCCGAGGCGGGAGGCCCCAGATACGCAGTATTTT,CASSLNPRREAPDTQYF
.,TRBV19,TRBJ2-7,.,TGTGCCAGTAGTCCCCCGAATCGGGGGTCCGAGCAGTACTTC,CASSPPNRGSEQYF
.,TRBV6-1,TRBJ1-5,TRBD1,TGTGCCAGCAGTGAACAGGGGGCGTCGTATAGCAATCAGCCCCAGCATTTT,CASSEQGASYSNQPQHF
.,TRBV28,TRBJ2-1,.,TGTGCCAGCAGGAGATGGAACCTCCCCACCAATGAGCAGTTCTTC,CASRRWNLPTNEQFF
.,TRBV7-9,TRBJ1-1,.,TGTGCCAGCAGATCTTACAAGACTGAAGCTTTCTTT,CASRSYKTEAFF
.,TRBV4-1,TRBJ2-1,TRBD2,TGCGCCAGCAGCCAAGAGCGGGGGGTTATGAATGAGCAGTTCTTC,CASSQERGVMNEQFF
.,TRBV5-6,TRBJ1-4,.,TGTGCCAGCAGCCTGGCGGCTAATGAAAAACTGTTTTTT,CASSLAANEKLFF
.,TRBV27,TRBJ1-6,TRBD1,TGTGCCAGCAGTTCGATTCGGACAGGGTTGGATTCACCCCTCCACTTT,CASSSIRTGLDSPLHF
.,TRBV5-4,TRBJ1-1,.,TGTGCCAGCAGCCCTCAGGGAGGTGGCACTGAAGCTTTCTTT,CASSPQGGGTEAFF
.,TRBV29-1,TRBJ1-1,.,TGCAGCGCTTTTGGGGCAGCCGAAGCTTTCTTT,CSAFGAAEAFF
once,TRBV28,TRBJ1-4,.,TGTGCCAGCAGTTTATTCCCACAGGGCGAGGATGAAAAACTGTTTTTT,CASSLFPQGEDEKLFF
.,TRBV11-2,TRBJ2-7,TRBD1,TGTGCCAGCAGCTACCCGGGACAGGGGATGAGGGAGCAGTACTTC,CASSYPGQGMREQYF
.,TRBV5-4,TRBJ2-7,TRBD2,TGTGCCAGCAGCTTGAGGCGGGGGGCGATATCGAACGAGCAGTACTTC,CASSLRRGAISNEQYF
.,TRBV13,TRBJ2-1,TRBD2,TGTGCCAGCACGCCGGGACTAGCTTTGTACAATGAGCAGTTCTTC,CASTPGLALYNEQFF
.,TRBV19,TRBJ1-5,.,TGTGCCAGTAGCTCTTGGGATAGCAATCAGCCCCAGCATTTT,CASSSWDSNQPQHF
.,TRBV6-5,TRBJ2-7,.,TGTGCCAGCAGTTGGGGAGAGAACGAGCAGTACTTC,CASSWGENEQYF
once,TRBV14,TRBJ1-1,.,TGTGCCAGCAGCCAAGATTACAGAAATGAAGCTTTCTTT,CASSQDYRNEAFF
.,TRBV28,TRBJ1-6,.,TGTGCCAGCAGTTTAGGACCCCTCTCCTATAATTCACCCCTCCACTTT,CASSLGPLSYNSPLHF
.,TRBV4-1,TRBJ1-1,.,TGCGCCAGCAGCCATGTCAGGTTGATGAACACTGAAGCTTTCTTT,CASSHVRLMNTEAFF
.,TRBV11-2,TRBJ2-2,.,TGTGCCAGCAGCTTAGCCGGGTCCTTGAACACCGGGGAGCTGTTTTTT,CASSLAGSLNTGELFF
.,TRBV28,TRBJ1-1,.,TGTGCCAGCAGCCTATGGGAAGGGGAGGTTGAAGCTTTCTTT,CASSLWEGEVEAFF
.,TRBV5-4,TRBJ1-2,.,TGTGCCAGCAGGGTTGACAAGCTCTATGGCTACACCTTC,CASRVDKLYGYTF
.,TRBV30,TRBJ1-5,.,TGTGCCTGGAGTGGACAGAGGGATCAGCCCCAGCATTTT,CAWSGQRDQPQHF
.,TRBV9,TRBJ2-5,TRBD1,TGTGCCAGCAGCCCCCAGGACAGGTCCTATCAAGAGACCCAGTACTTC,CASSPQDRSYQETQYF
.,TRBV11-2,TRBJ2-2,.,TGTGCCAGCACTTACTTGGGGGTCCAGGGGACCGGGGAGCTGTTTTTT,CASTYLGVQGTGELFF
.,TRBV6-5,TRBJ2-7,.,TGTGCCAGCAGTTATAACGGACCCTTAGGAGAGCAGTACTTC,CASSYNGPLGEQYF
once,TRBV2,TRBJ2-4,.,TGTGCCAGCAGTGAAGTCCAGCGCCCGGAGTACTTC,CASSEVQRPEYF
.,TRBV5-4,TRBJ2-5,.,TGTGCCAGCAGCTTTAGGGGACAAAGAGACTCGGAGACCCAGTACTTC,CASSFRGQRDSETQYF
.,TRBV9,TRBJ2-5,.,TGTGCCAGCAGCCCCGACATGAAAGAGACCCAGTACTTC,CASSPDMKETQYF
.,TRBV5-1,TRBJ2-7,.,TGCGCCAGCAGCTTGCAGGGGAGTACCGAGCAGTACTTC,CASSLQGSTEQYF
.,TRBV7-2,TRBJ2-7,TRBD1,TGTGCCAGCAGCATCGTGACAGGGGTCGAGCAGTACTTC,CASSIVTGVEQYF
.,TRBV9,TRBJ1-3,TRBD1,TGTGCCAGCAGCGTAGTCGGGGGGCCACAGGGGGCCTCTGGAAACACCATATATTTT,CASSVVGGPQGASGNTIYF